This T cell receptor (beta chain) stems from a study of naive and memory T cell subsets. Whole-study results and caveats: In CD4 and CD8 cells, diversity dropped from naive through EMRA. Especially in CD8 cells, naive repertoires contained a few larger clonotypes, possibly CD45RA-re-expressing memory cells.

The CDR3 is 15 residues long. In germline, CDR1 is SGDLS, CDR2 YYNGEE. Trimming stripped 0 bases from V and 0 bases from J, with 8 bases between. Two oligonucleotides, mixed equimolar, formed the beta constant-region primer covering TRBC1 and TRBC2. Four rounds of PCR amplified the ligated cDNA using nested alpha and beta constant-region primers plus SP2. TCRdb called the UMI-ligation and nested PCR reads again in MiXCR, with one record for every CDR3 protein. The sample lists under 150,000 distinct CDR3 sequences, around 21% seen once, with about 0.6% in the top ten. Four subsets defined by CD45RA and CD27 were sorted after CD3, CD4, CD8 and live/dead staining. About this clonotype: Its antigen remains unknown.

Sequencing was done on a sample of naive CD8+ T cells from blood. This chain joins TRBV9 and TRBJ2-3, with a possible D match to TRBD2 (6 bases). This clonotype originated in a human donor in good health. The CDR3 spells CASSVDGTSTDTQYF. The CDR3 DNA is TGTGCCAGCAGCGTAGACGGGACTAGCACAGATACGCAGTATTTT. Full variable domain (remainder filled in from reference TRBV9 and TRBJ2-3): DSGVTQTPKHLITATGQRVTLRCSPRSGDLSVYWYQQSLDQGLQFLIQYYNGEERAKGNILERFSAQQFPDLHSELNLSSLELGDSALYFCASSVDGTSTDTQYFGPGTRLTVL.